A selection of T cell receptor beta chains follows, all from one sample in a study of blood T cells in healthy people across ages. TCRdb ran MiXCR on the 5' RACE reads and lists one entry per CDR3 protein. The repertoire holds just over 1 million distinct CDR3 sequences, with more than 35% as singletons. Sequenced sample: blood. These TCRs come from a woman aged 55-75 years in good health. CDR3s include the opening cysteine and the closing phenylalanine or tryptophan. The D gene is left open where the match is weak. A clone size is listed for some rows: how often the clone was seen (once, few, many), or a class if it is expanded.

size	V	D	J	CDR3	DNA
.	TRBV3-1	.	TRBJ1-4	CASSQAAGAREKLFF	TGTGCCAGCAGCCAAGCCGCAGGGGCCCGGGAAAAACTGTTTTTT
.	TRBV28	.	TRBJ2-2	CTSISLGGSTGELFF	TGTACCAGCATTTCCCTGGGGGGTTCCACCGGGGAGCTGTTTTTT
.	TRBV4-2	.	TRBJ1-2	CASSRDFRQRFYGYTF	TGTGCCAGCAGCCGGGACTTCCGACAGAGATTCTATGGCTACACCTTC
few	TRBV7-2	TRBD1	TRBJ2-1	CASSESIGPERQGEWFF	TGTGCCAGCAGCGAAAGTATCGGGCCTGAACGACAGGGTGAATGGTTCTTC
.	TRBV20-1	TRBD1	TRBJ1-6	CSASEGAVLNSPLHF	TGCAGTGCTAGCGAGGGGGCTGTCCTTAATTCACCCCTCCACTTT
few	TRBV5-1	TRBD2	TRBJ2-1	CASSLAAGTSGRWNEQFF	TGCGCCAGCAGCTTGGCCGCGGGGACTAGCGGGAGGTGGAATGAGCAGTTCTTC
.	TRBV27	.	TRBJ1-2	CASSLGEAWANYGYTF	TGTGCCAGCAGTTTAGGGGAGGCTTGGGCTAACTATGGCTACACCTTC
few	TRBV9	.	TRBJ2-7	CASSVGSRGAYEQYF	TGTGCCAGCAGCGTTGGCAGCAGGGGGGCCTACGAGCAGTACTTC
few	TRBV10-3	TRBD1	TRBJ1-2	CAISDVGTGPTNYGYTF	TGTGCCATCAGTGATGTTGGGACAGGGCCCACTAACTATGGCTACACCTTC
.	TRBV29-1	TRBD2	TRBJ2-1	CSVPPLAGYNEQFF	TGCAGCGTTCCCCCCCTAGCGGGCTACAATGAGCAGTTCTTC
.	TRBV18	.	TRBJ1-6	CASSQTGDLSPLHF	TGTGCCAGCTCACAGACGGGCGATCTCTCACCCCTCCACTTT
.	TRBV6-5	.	TRBJ2-5	CASRLTVLQETQYF	TGTGCCAGCAGGCTGACAGTTTTACAAGAGACCCAGTACTTC
few	TRBV28	.	TRBJ2-5	CASSEQGRSQETQYF	TGTGCCAGCAGTGAACAAGGGAGGTCTCAAGAGACCCAGTACTTC
.	TRBV12-3/TRBV12-4	.	TRBJ2-3	CASSFRGVTDTQYF	TGTGCCAGCAGTTTCAGGGGCGTCACAGATACGCAGTATTTT
few	TRBV7-2	TRBD2	TRBJ2-1	CASSFSPGGRERDEQFF	TGTGCCAGCAGCTTTAGCCCGGGGGGGCGGGAGAGAGATGAGCAGTTCTTC
few	TRBV12-5	TRBD2	TRBJ2-5	CASASTSGSGETQYF	TGTGCTAGTGCCTCAACTAGCGGGAGTGGGGAGACCCAGTACTTC
few	TRBV10-3	.	TRBJ1-4	CAISESSGTNEKLFF	TGTGCCATCAGTGAGTCTTCCGGGACTAATGAAAAACTGTTTTTT
.	TRBV7-2	.	TRBJ2-1	CASSSRPVYNEQFF	TGTGCCAGCAGCTCCCGCCCCGTATACAATGAGCAGTTCTTC
.	TRBV5-4	.	TRBJ2-3	CASSSSRSDTQYF	TGTGCCAGCAGCTCTTCTAGATCAGATACGCAGTATTTT
.	TRBV10-1	.	TRBJ2-7	CASSGRTPGEQYF	TGCGCCAGCAGTGGGAGGACCCCCGGCGAGCAGTACTTC
.	TRBV12-3/TRBV12-4	TRBD2	TRBJ2-5	CASSSLGLAGLRTGETQYF	TGTGCCAGCAGTTCCCTCGGACTAGCGGGATTGCGGACAGGAGAGACCCAGTACTTC
.	TRBV14	TRBD1	TRBJ1-1	CASRDDRGTEAFF	TGTGCCAGCAGAGACGACAGGGGCACTGAAGCTTTCTTT
.	TRBV27	.	TRBJ1-2	CASSSVRKDGYTF	TGTGCCAGCAGTTCGGTAAGGAAGGATGGCTACACCTTC
.	TRBV29-1	.	TRBJ2-7	CSVEGPSPYEQYF	TGCAGCGTTGAGGGTCCATCACCCTACGAGCAGTACTTC
.	TRBV2	.	TRBJ1-2	CASRRTGVRYGYTF	TGTGCCAGCAGGCGGACGGGGGTTAGGTATGGCTACACCTTC
few	TRBV6-1	.	TRBJ2-5	CASSHTQETQYF	TGTGCCAGCAGCCATACACAAGAGACCCAGTACTTC
.	TRBV10-3	.	TRBJ1-4	CAITPGGTHEKLFF	TGTGCCATCACCCCTGGAGGGACACATGAAAAACTGTTTTTT
.	TRBV10-3	.	TRBJ2-1	CAISFQDANEQFF	TGTGCCATCAGTTTTCAGGACGCCAATGAGCAGTTCTTC
.	TRBV6-1	TRBD2	TRBJ2-1	CASSEYVLAPQFF	TGTGCCAGCAGTGAATACGTACTAGCGCCGCAGTTCTTC
.	TRBV24-1	.	TRBJ1-5	CATSDKRGGADQPQHF	TGTGCCACCAGTGACAAGCGAGGCGGGGCCGATCAGCCCCAGCATTTT
.	TRBV13	TRBD2	TRBJ2-1	CASNFVAGSYNEQFF	TGTGCCAGCAACTTCGTAGCGGGCTCCTACAATGAGCAGTTCTTC
.	TRBV20-1	TRBD1	TRBJ2-7	CSARDRLQGAYEQYF	TGCAGTGCTAGAGATAGATTGCAGGGGGCGTACGAGCAGTACTTC
few	TRBV12-3/TRBV12-4	TRBD1	TRBJ2-7	CASSLGQGRSYEQYF	TGTGCCAGCAGTTTGGGACAGGGTAGATCCTACGAGCAGTACTTC
.	TRBV27	TRBD2	TRBJ2-1	CASVRLAGDEQFF	TGTGCCAGCGTTCGTCTTGCGGGGGATGAGCAGTTCTTC
once	TRBV15	TRBD1	TRBJ1-5	CATSAGTGSNQPQHF	TGTGCCACCAGCGCCGGGACAGGGTCCAATCAGCCCCAGCATTTT
.	TRBV2	.	TRBJ2-5	CAKRWGETQYF	TGTGCCAAGAGGTGGGGGGAGACCCAGTACTTC
.	TRBV11-2	TRBD2	TRBJ2-2	CAKSGDTHTGELFF	TGTGCCAAGAGCGGGGATACCCACACCGGGGAGCTGTTTTTT
.	TRBV3-1	.	TRBJ2-5	CASSQGGVRETQYF	TGTGCCAGCAGCCAAGGGGGGGTCCGAGAGACCCAGTACTTC
.	TRBV7-2	TRBD1	TRBJ2-1	CASSGQGASEQFF	TGTGCCAGCAGCGGACAGGGGGCAAGTGAGCAGTTCTTC
.	TRBV29-1	TRBD2	TRBJ2-2	CSVEGREHTGELFF	TGCAGCGTTGAGGGGCGGGAGCACACCGGGGAGCTGTTTTTT
few	TRBV30	.	TRBJ2-1	CAWSGPGNEQFF	TGTGCCTGGAGTGGACCCGGGAATGAGCAGTTCTTC
.	TRBV7-9	.	TRBJ2-7	CASEKVGEQYF	TGTGCCAGCGAGAAAGTCGGCGAGCAGTACTTC
.	TRBV7-9	TRBD2	TRBJ2-7	CASSLAPSGSGHEQYF	TGTGCCAGCAGCTTAGCGCCTAGCGGGAGCGGCCACGAGCAGTACTTC
.	TRBV24-1	.	TRBJ2-1	CATREGPRGSEQFF	TGTGCCACCAGGGAGGGGCCCCGGGGCAGTGAGCAGTTCTTC
.	TRBV5-1	.	TRBJ2-5	CASSVSSQETQYF	TGCGCCAGCAGCGTGTCGTCTCAAGAGACCCAGTACTTC
few	TRBV4-2	TRBD2	TRBJ2-5	CASSHGPLAAQETQYF	TGTGCCAGCAGCCACGGTCCCCTAGCGGCCCAAGAGACCCAGTACTTC
.	TRBV5-6	.	TRBJ1-6	CASSPQPLGFASPLHF	TGTGCCAGCAGCCCACAGCCGTTGGGATTCGCATCACCCCTCCACTTT
.	TRBV21-1	.	TRBJ1-1	CASSKEGGVLPEAFF	TGTGCCAGCAGCAAAGAAGGTGGAGTCCTTCCTGAAGCTTTCTTT